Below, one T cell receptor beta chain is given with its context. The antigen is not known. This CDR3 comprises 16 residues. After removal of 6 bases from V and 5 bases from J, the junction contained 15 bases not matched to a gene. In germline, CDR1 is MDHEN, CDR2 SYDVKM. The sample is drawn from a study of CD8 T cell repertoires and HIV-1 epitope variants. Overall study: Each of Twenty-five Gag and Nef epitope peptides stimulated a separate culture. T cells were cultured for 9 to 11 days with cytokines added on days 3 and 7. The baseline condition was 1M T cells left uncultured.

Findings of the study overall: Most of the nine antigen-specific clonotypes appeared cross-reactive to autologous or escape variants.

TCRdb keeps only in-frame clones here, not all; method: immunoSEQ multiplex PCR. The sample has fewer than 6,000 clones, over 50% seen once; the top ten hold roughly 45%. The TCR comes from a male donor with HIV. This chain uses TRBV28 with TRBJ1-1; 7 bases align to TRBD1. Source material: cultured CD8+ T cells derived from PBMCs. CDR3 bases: TGTGCCAGCAGCTTCATTACAGGGGCGAGGTCGACTGAAGCTTTCTTT. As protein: CASSFITGARSTEAFF.